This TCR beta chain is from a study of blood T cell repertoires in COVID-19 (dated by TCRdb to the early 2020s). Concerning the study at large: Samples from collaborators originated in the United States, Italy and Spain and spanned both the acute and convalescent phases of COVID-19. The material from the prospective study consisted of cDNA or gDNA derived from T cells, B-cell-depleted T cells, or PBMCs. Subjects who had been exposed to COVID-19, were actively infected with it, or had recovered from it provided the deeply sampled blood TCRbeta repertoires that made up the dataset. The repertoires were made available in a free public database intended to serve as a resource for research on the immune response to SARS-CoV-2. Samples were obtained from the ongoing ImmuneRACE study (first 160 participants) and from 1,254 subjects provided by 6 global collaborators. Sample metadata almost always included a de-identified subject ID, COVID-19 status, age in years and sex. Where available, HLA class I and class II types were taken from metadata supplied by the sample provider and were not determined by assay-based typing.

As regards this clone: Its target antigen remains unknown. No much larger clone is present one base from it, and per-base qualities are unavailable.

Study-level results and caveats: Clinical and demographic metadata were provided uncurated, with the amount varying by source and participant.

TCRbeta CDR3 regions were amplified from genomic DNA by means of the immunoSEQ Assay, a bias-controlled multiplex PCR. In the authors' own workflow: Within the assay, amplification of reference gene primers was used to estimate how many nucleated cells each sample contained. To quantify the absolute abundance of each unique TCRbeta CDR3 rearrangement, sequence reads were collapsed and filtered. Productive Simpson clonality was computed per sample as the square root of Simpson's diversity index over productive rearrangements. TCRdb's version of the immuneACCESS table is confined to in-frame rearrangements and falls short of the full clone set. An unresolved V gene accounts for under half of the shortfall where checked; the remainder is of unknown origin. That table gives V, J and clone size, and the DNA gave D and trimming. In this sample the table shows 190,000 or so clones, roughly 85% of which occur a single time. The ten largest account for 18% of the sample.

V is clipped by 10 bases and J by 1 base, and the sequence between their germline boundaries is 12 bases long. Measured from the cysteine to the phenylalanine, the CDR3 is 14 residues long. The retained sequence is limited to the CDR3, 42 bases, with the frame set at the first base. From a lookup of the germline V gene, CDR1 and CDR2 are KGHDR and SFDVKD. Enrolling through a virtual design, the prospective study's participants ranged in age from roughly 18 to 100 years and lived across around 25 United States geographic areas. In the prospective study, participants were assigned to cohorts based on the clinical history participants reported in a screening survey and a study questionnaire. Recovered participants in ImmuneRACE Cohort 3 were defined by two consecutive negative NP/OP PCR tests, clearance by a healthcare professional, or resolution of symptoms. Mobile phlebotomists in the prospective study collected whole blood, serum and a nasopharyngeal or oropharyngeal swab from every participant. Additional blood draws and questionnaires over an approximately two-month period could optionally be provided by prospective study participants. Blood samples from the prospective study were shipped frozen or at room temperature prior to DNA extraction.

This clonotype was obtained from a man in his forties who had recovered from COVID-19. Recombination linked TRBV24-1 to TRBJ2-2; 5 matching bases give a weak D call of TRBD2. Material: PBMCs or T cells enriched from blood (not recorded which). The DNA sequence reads TGTGCCACATCCCGAAGCGGGAACACCGGGGAGCTGTTTTTT. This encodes CATSRSGNTGELFF.